The next 18 T cell receptor beta chains were all read from a single sample in a study of cytomegalovirus exposure and HLA in healthy donors. Primers included in the PCR were 60 Vbeta and 13 Jbeta primers. Sequenced by immunoSEQ multiplex PCR; TCRdb stores in-frame clones only, minus some. There are roughly 100,000 clones in the sample; about 70% occur only once, and roughly 3% lies in the top ten. The sequenced sample consisted of PBMCs. The receptor source for this set is a man aged 25 to 45 in good health and CMV-seronegative.

The J gene is TRBJ2-5, the V gene TRBV14; possible D gene TRBD2, 7 bases. The CDR3 runs 14 residues. CDR1 is SGHDN, CDR2 FVKESK, per germline. The V gene lost 4 bases and the J gene lost 3 bases, with 12 bases spanning the gap. The CDR3 loop reads CASSRTGREETQYF. The CDR3, as DNA: TGTGCCAGCAGCCGAACAGGGAGGGAAGAGACCCAGTACTTC.

This chain joins TRBV9 and TRBJ1-1, with D maybe TRBD1 (5 bases). Germline CDR1 is SGDLS and CDR2 is YYNGEE. V dropped 2 bases and J dropped 4 bases, with 21 bases sitting between them. The CDR3 contains 17 residues. In DNA, the CDR3 is TGTGCCAGCAGCGTCGGGGTGGTACAGCCGGGGGGCACTGAAGCTTTCTTT. Translated, it gives CASSVGVVQPGGTEAFF.

This chain uses TRBV19 with TRBJ1-1; the match to TRBD1 covers 7 bases. The CDR3 runs to 14 residues. J was trimmed by 1 base and V by 5 bases; bases with no gene match: 4. Germline values: CDR1 LNHDA, CDR2 SQIVND (reference sequence). CDR3 sequence reads: CASSVGQSNTEAFF. Written as DNA, the CDR3 is TGTGCCAGTAGTGTGGGACAGTCGAACACTGAAGCTTTCTTT.

The chain has TRBV5-1 and TRBJ2-5; 10 bases are a match to TRBD1. Germline CDR1 SGHRS, CDR2 YFSETQ. V trimming: 4 bases; J trimming: 5 bases; junction bases outside the gene matches: 8. This CDR3 is built from 15 residues. CDR3 nucleotide sequence: TGCGCCAGCAGCCGCGAGGGACAGGGGTTGGAGACCCAGTACTTC. It yields the protein CASSREGQGLETQYF.

This chain joins TRBV10-3 and TRBJ2-3, with TRBD2 matching 7 bases. Germline V CDR1 and CDR2: ENHRY, SYGVKD. The CDR3 spans 16 residues. Unmatched junction bases numbered 8, after V lost 3 bases and J lost 2 bases. Here the CDR3 DNA reads TGTGCCATCAGTGATCTAGCGGAGAAAAACACAGATACGCAGTATTTT. This translates into CAISDLAEKNTDTQYF.

Of note for this clone: Relative to the germline gene, one junction end is altered; a read error may explain this. The J gene is TRBJ2-1, the V gene TRBV5-1; TRBD2 matches at 9 bases. The germline gives CDR1 SGHRS, CDR2 YFSETQ. This CDR3 has 18 residues. CDR3: CASSASWAGGSSYNGQFF. CDR3 DNA: TGCGCCAGCAGCGCCTCGTGGGCGGGAGGGAGCTCCTACAATGGGCAGTTCTTC.

The V and J genes are TRBV5-1 and TRBJ2-5; D is ambiguous. The germline V gene has CDR1 SGHRS and CDR2 YFSETQ. The V end was cut by 0 bases, the J end by 1 base, with 10 bases between. This CDR3 is 15 amino acids long. The DNA for the CDR3 is TGCGCCAGCAGCTTGGTCAAAGCGCCCCAAGAGACCCAGTACTTC. The encoded protein is CASSLVKAPQETQYF.

J is TRBJ2-7 and V is TRBV5-4; 8 positions match TRBD1. The junction had 12 bases not matched to a gene; V was cut back by 5 bases and J by 2 bases. CDR1 SGHNT and CDR2 YYREEE come from the germline V gene (reference sequence). This CDR3 region has 16 residues. The CDR3, as DNA: TGTGCCAGCAGGGATGGGGGCAGGGGGCACACCTACGAGCAGTACTTC. This sequence encodes CASRDGGRGHTYEQYF.

The sample holds a few counts of this clone. The V and J genes are TRBV7-8 and TRBJ1-2; TRBD1 matches 7 bases. Looked up from germline, CDR1 is SGHVS and CDR2 is FQNEAQ. CDR3 length: 14 amino acids. The junction had 5 bases not matched to a gene; V was cut back by 5 bases and J by 2 bases. In DNA form, the CDR3 reads TGTGCCAGCAGCCTTGGACAGGCAAACTATGGCTACACCTTC. Its translation is CASSLGQANYGYTF.

This clone has just a few counts. The chain recombines TRBV21-1 with TRBJ2-7; the table names TRBD2, a call not compared with the DNA. TRBV21-1 is deemed a pseudogene. The CDR3 loop spans 15 amino acids. The CDR3 is CASTKQTGGQYEQYF. CDR3 DNA sequence: TGTGCCAGCACCAAGCAAACGGGGGGGCAATACGAGCAGTACTTC.

The chain couples TRBV30 to TRBJ2-4; 9 bases line up with TRBD2. The junction had 13 bases not matched to a gene; V was cut back by 0 bases and J by 1 base. This CDR3 comprises 19 residues. The germline CDR1 and CDR2 sequences are GTSNPN and SVGIG (reference sequence). This chain's CDR3 is CAWSVWRLADPMAKNIQYF. The DNA for the CDR3 is TGTGCCTGGAGTGTGTGGAGACTAGCGGACCCCATGGCCAAAAACATTCAGTACTTC.

This clone was counted a few times. V gene TRBV11-3 combines with J gene TRBJ2-1; TRBD2 might be the D (5 bases). V was pared by 5 bases and J by 5 bases, with 10 bases between. This CDR3 has 13 residues. The V gene's germline CDR1 is SGHNT and CDR2 YENEEA. The CDR3 DNA reads TGTGCCAGCAGCCGGACTGTGGACAATGAGCAGTTCTTC. Its translation: CASSRTVDNEQFF.

The chain has TRBV19 and TRBJ1-2, with D unresolved. Germline CDR1 LNHDA, CDR2 SQIVND (reference sequence). The CDR3 has 13 amino acids. The ends were cut back, 7 bases at V and 4 bases at J, with 13 bases in the middle. The CDR3 DNA reads as TGTGCCAGTATTGATGAGGAGGTCTATGGCTACACCTTC. Translated: CASIDEEVYGYTF.

The gene calls are TRBV28 and TRBJ2-3, with TRBD2 identical over 10 bases. The V and J ends lost 5 bases and 0 bases, in that order; junction bases with no gene match: 5. CDR1 and CDR2 from the germline V gene are MDHEN and SYDVKM. CDR3 size: 16 residues. CDR3 coding DNA: TGTGCCAGCAGTCCCGGACTAGCGGATAGCACAGATACGCAGTATTTT. Its translation is CASSPGLADSTDTQYF.

The chain is built from TRBV28 and TRBJ1-5; no clear D. V was clipped by 5 bases and J by 1 base, with 9 bases between them. Per the germline V gene, CDR1 is MDHEN and CDR2 is SYDVKM. The CDR3 is 14 amino acids. The CDR3 loop is CASSIPGSNQPQHF. For the CDR3, the DNA is TGTGCCAGCAGTATCCCGGGGAGCAATCAGCCCCAGCATTTT.

The gene calls are TRBV30 and TRBJ1-1, with D maybe TRBD1 (5 bases). There are 14 residues in the CDR3. The V and J ends lost 1 base and 3 bases respectively, with 12 bases between them. The germline gives CDR1 GTSNPN, CDR2 SVGIG (reference sequence). Here the CDR3 DNA reads TGTGCCTGGAGTGGGGGGGGATTAGACACTGAAGCTTTCTTT. Translation: CAWSGGGLDTEAFF.

V gene TRBV5-4 combines with J gene TRBJ2-3; the match to TRBD2 covers 10 bases. The trim removed 4 bases at V and 3 bases at J, leaving 8 bases unmatched. Per the germline V gene, CDR1 is SGHNT and CDR2 is YYREEE (reference sequence). The CDR3 extends over 16 amino acids. CDR3 sequence (DNA): TGTGCCAGCAGCCTTACTAGCGGGATTAGGACAGATACGCAGTATTTT. As protein: CASSLTSGIRTDTQYF.

The genes are TRBV29-1 and TRBJ2-1, with 10 bases that match TRBD2. Germline values: CDR1 SQVTM, CDR2 ANQGSEA. The junction had 7 bases not matched to a gene; V was cut back by 4 bases and J by 7 bases. The CDR3 has 14 amino acids. The CDR3 here is CSVAASGSTNEQFF. The CDR3 DNA follows: TGCAGCGTTGCGGCTAGCGGGAGTACAAATGAGCAGTTCTTC.